The 9 T cell receptor beta chains below all came from one sample that was sequenced in a study of T-cell memory formation after mild COVID-19. Via MiXCR, TCRdb re-called the 5' RACE reads, giving one row per CDR3 protein. Here the sample spans roughly 13,000 distinct CDR3 sequences, around 20% being singletons. Sequencing input: PBMCs or a T cell subset sorted from them (not recorded which). The receptors originated from an adult woman who had mild COVID-19 (a few samples of this study predate the infection). Cell type and time point are not known.

At least ten counts were recorded for this clonotype. The chain recombines TRBV18 with TRBJ1-1, with D tentatively TRBD1 (5 bases). This CDR3 is 14 amino acids long. V was trimmed by 3 bases and J by 3 bases, leaving 11 bases between them. Germline lookup yields CDR1 KGHSH and CDR2 LQKENI. DNA of the CDR3: TGTGCCAGCTCACCGATAGACAGCCACACTGAAGCTTTCTTT. Translation gives CASSPIDSHTEAFF.

This clonotype came up many times. The chain couples TRBV20-1 to TRBJ1-6; tentative D call: TRBD1 (6 bases). Deletions cut 2 bases from V and 4 bases from J, with 12 bases between. The CDR3 has 15 amino acids. Germline V gene sequence: CDR1 DFQATT, CDR2 SNEGSKA (reference sequence). Written as DNA, the CDR3 is TGCAGTGCTAGAAAGACAGGAACGTATAATTCACCCCTCCACTTT. Encoded protein: CSARKTGTYNSPLHF.

This clonotype was detected many times. In nucleotides, the CDR3 is TGTGCCAGCAGTGTAACGGGGGAGCAGTTCTTC. It yields the protein CASSVTGEQFF. The J gene is TRBJ2-1, the V gene TRBV12-3 or TRBV12-4, with D perhaps matching TRBD2 (5 bases). There are 11 residues in the CDR3. V shed 5 bases and J shed 10 bases, with 9 bases lying between them.

This clonotype showed up many times. The chain combines TRBV10-3 with TRBJ2-3; a possible D gene is TRBD1 (6 bases). The CDR3 totals 18 residues. CDR1 is ENHRY, CDR2 SYGVKD, per germline. Trimming cost V 7 bases and J 2 bases, with 25 bases left between them. Here the CDR3 DNA reads TGTGCCATCACACAGGGAAATTTCGTTCAGCCGGACACAGATACGCAGTATTTT. Translated, it gives CAITQGNFVQPDTDTQYF.

This clonotype was picked up many times. DNA for the CDR3: TGTGCCAGCAGCTTAAATTGGCCCGACAGGTCAGGCGAGCAGTACTTC. Translating gives CASSLNWPDRSGEQYF. The chain carries TRBV7-8 and TRBJ2-7, with D perhaps TRBD1 (6 bases). Germline CDR1 reads SGHVS; CDR2 reads FQNEAQ. The CDR3 is made up of 16 amino acids. Trimming cost V 2 bases and J 6 bases, with 20 bases left between them.

The chain links TRBV12-3 or TRBV12-4 to TRBJ2-5; a weak D match, TRBD1 (5 bases). The V end lost 5 bases, the J end lost 1 base, and 11 bases lay between the germline ends. The CDR3 consists of 14 residues. This CDR3 reads CASSGEDTQETQYF. In nucleotides, the CDR3 is TGTGCCAGCAGTGGCGAGGACACCCAAGAGACCCAGTACTTC.

CDR3 sequence reads: CASSASGTGNYGYTF. The CDR3 DNA follows: TGTGCCAGCAGCGCCAGCGGGACAGGGAACTATGGCTACACCTTC. This chain uses TRBV2 with TRBJ1-2; the match to TRBD1 covers 9 bases. Germline V gene sequence: CDR1 SNHLY, CDR2 FYNNEI. The trim removed 6 bases at V and 2 bases at J, leaving 7 bases unmatched. The CDR3 is made up of 15 amino acids.

This clonotype was seen at least ten times. V gene TRBV6-6 combines with J gene TRBJ2-7; the D is unclear. This CDR3 comprises 15 residues. With 2 bases removed from V and 0 bases from J, the gap between germline ends came to 11 bases. The germline V gene encodes CDR1 MNHNY and CDR2 SVGAGI (reference sequence). The CDR3 DNA follows: TGTGCCAGCAGTTACCCCGGAGAATACTCCTACGAGCAGTACTTC. The encoded protein is CASSYPGEYSYEQYF.

A word on this clonotype: One end of the junction fails to match germline, which may point to a read error. V and J are TRBV12-3 or TRBV12-4 and TRBJ1-2, with TRBD1 matching 7 bases. This CDR3 is 12 amino acids long. Here the CDR3 DNA reads TGTTCCAGCAGTCGACAGGGTTCTGGCTACACCTTC. It encodes CSSSRQGSGYTF.